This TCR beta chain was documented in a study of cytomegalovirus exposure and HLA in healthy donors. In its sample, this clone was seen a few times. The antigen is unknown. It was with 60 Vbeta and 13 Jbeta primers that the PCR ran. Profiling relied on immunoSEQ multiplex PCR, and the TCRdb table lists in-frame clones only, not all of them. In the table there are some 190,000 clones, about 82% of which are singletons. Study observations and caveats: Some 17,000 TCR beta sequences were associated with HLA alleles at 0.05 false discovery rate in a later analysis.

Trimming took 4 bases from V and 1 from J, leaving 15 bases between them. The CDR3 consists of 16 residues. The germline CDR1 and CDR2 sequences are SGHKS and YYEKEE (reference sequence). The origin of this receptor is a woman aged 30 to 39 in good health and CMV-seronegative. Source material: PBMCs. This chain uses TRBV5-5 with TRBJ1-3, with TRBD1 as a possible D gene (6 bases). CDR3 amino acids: CASSGGRALSGNTIYF. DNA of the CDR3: TGTGCCAGCAGCGGGGGCCGGGCCCTTTCTGGAAACACCATATATTTT.